This T cell receptor beta chain was sequenced in a study of blood T cell repertoires in COVID-19. Two negative PCRs, clearance, or symptom resolution were required of recovered Cohort 3 donors. Trimming left V 4 bases short and J 3 bases short, with 16 bases between. The CDR3 runs 16 residues. Germline CDR1 SNHLY, CDR2 FYNNEI. Measured with immunoSEQ multiplex PCR; TCRdb has only the in-frame clones, and not every one. The sample includes around 300,000 clones, around nine tenths of them seen just once. The sequencing sample was made of PBMCs or T cells enriched from blood (not recorded which). This rearrangement joins TRBV2 to TRBJ1-5; possibly TRBD1 for D (6 bases). This sequence was found in a woman aged 55 to 70 who had recovered from COVID-19. CDR3 DNA: TGTGCCAGCAGTGGCGGACAGACAGCGCTCAATCAGCCCCAGCATTTT. Encoded protein: CASSGGQTALNQPQHF. Combining the CDR3 with reference TRBV2 and TRBJ1-5 gives the whole variable domain EPEVTQTPSHQVTQMGQEVILRCVPISNHLYFYWYRQILGQKVEFLVSFYNNEISEKSEIFDDQFSVERPDGSNFTLKIRSTKLEDSAMYFCASSGGQTALNQPQHFGDGTRLSIL.